The next 28 T cell receptor beta chains were all read from a single sample in a study of T cells in Graves' hyperthyroidism and ophthalmopathy. The investigators amplified TCR beta CDR3 regions from RNA transcripts. Researchers ran a first-round RT-PCR on the TCR CDR3 using the HTBI primer set. TCRdb analysed the multiplex PCR reads with MiXCR anew, one entry per CDR3 protein. The sample contains some 340,000 distinct CDR3 sequences, approximately 14% of which appear only once. The sequencing sample was made of blood. All receptors derive from a woman between 40 and 50 years old with Graves' ophthalmopathy.

This clonotype was counted ten times or more. CDR3 in amino acids: CASRLMGGGEQFF. The CDR3 DNA is TGTGCCAGCAGATTGATGGGGGGAGGTGAGCAGTTCTTC. This rearrangement joins TRBV2 to TRBJ2-1; TRBD2 is a possible D gene (6 bases). Trimming cost V 6 bases and J 9 bases, with 15 bases left between them. The germline CDR1 and CDR2 sequences are SNHLY and FYNNEI. The CDR3 sequence is 13 residues long.

This clonotype was seen many times. This sequence joins TRBV7-9 and TRBJ2-5; 10 bases align to TRBD2. V lost 5 bases, J lost 3 bases, and 6 bases stayed unmatched. The CDR3 covers 15 residues. In germline, CDR1 is SEHNR, CDR2 FQNEAQ (reference sequence). CDR3 amino acids: CASSPRGTSEETQYF. DNA for the CDR3: TGTGCCAGCAGCCCTAGAGGGACTAGCGAAGAGACCCAGTACTTC.

A note on this clonotype: An end of the junction does not agree with germline; a read error may underlie this. The chain uses TRBV12-3 or TRBV12-4 and TRBJ2-2, with D perhaps assigned TRBD1 or TRBD2 (5 bases each). CDR3 size: 15 residues. CDR3 coding DNA: TGTGCCAGCAGGGGGCGGCAGGGAGTAAACGGGGACCTGTTTTTT. Translated, it gives CASRGRQGVNGDLFF.

A note on this clonotype: A junction boundary mismatches the germline segment, possibly from a read error. This chain connects TRBV18 to TRBJ2-1; 9 nucleotides match TRBD2. CDR1 is KGHSH, CDR2 LQKENI, per germline. This CDR3 is built from 15 residues. The CDR3 here is CASSTTSGSYSEQFF. In DNA, the CDR3 is TGTGCCAGCTCAACGACTAGCGGTTCGTACAGTGAGCAGTTCTTC.

This clonotype was detected ten times or more. The genes are TRBV6-1 and TRBJ2-4; D ambiguous. V lost 1 base and J lost 6, with 7 bases in between. The CDR3 has 13 residues. Germline CDR1 reads MNHNS; CDR2 reads SASEGT. The CDR3 coding sequence is TGTGCCAGCAGTGAAGGTCTCCGAAACATTCAGTACTTC. As protein: CASSEGLRNIQYF.

This clonotype showed up just a few times. Given a far larger clone just one base away, this is likely a sequencing read error. The V gene is TRBV10-3, the J gene TRBJ1-1, with 8 positions matching TRBD1. The CDR3 totals 13 residues. Germline V gene data show CDR1 as ENHRY and CDR2 as SYGVKD. V trimming: 6 bases; J trimming: 1 base; junction bases outside the gene matches: 1. The CDR3 loop reads CAISGQGNTEAFF. Here the CDR3 DNA reads TGTGCCATCAGCGGACAGGGGAACACTGAAGCTTTCTTT.

This clonotype was seen many times. The chain couples TRBV7-2 to TRBJ1-4; D is unclear. Trimming shortened V by 5 bases and J by 8 bases, and 12 bases separated the two germline ends. Looked up from germline, CDR1 is SGHTA and CDR2 is FQGNSA. The CDR3 length is 13 residues. For the CDR3, the DNA is TGTGCCAGCAGCCGCCGGTCAGCCGAAAAACTGTTTTTT. It translates to CASSRRSAEKLFF.

This clonotype was detected many times. The J gene is TRBJ2-3, the V gene TRBV27; D ambiguous. Trimming pared 3 bases from V and 1 base from J, leaving 5 bases between. Germline CDR1 MNHEY, CDR2 SMNVEV (reference sequence). The CDR3 is 13 amino acids. This chain's CDR3 is CASSLRRTDTQYF. The CDR3 region has the DNA TGTGCCAGCAGTTTGCGGCGCACAGATACGCAGTATTTT.

This clonotype was detected a few times. The chain joins TRBV6-1 to TRBJ2-5, with TRBD2 matching 7 bases. Per the germline V gene, CDR1 is MNHNS and CDR2 is SASEGT. Trimming at V came to 2 bases and at J to 3 bases, leaving 6 bases not matched to a gene. This CDR3 is built from 15 residues. The CDR3 DNA reads as TGTGCCAGCAGTGAATTAGCAGCGGGGAAAGAGACCCAGTACTTC. Translated: CASSELAAGKETQYF.

This clonotype was observed a handful of times. The chain couples TRBV7-2 to TRBJ2-7; 14 bases agree with TRBD2. The CDR3 runs to 14 residues. The trim removed 5 bases at V and 7 bases at J, leaving 4 bases unmatched. Germline CDR1 is SGHTA and CDR2 is FQGNSA. The DNA of the CDR3 is TGTGCCAGCAGCGCCGGGACTAGCGGGGGTGAGCAGTACTTC. Translated, it gives CASSAGTSGGEQYF.

This clonotype was seen ten or more times. The CDR3 DNA reads as TGTGCCAGTAGTATTGGGCAGGCGAACACTGAAGCTTTCTTT. This gives the protein CASSIGQANTEAFF. J is TRBJ1-1 and V is TRBV19, with unresolved D. Germline V gene lookup returns CDR1 LNHDA and CDR2 SQIVND (reference sequence). The CDR3 has 14 amino acids. V lost 3 bases and J lost 1, with 9 bases in between.

The chain carries TRBV7-2 and TRBJ1-2; D is uncertain. The CDR3 spans 19 residues. Trimming cost V 6 bases and J 0 bases, with 26 bases left between them. CDR1 SGHTA and CDR2 FQGNSA come from the germline V gene. The CDR3 DNA reads as TGTGCCAGCAGAGGCGTTAGACATGAGGATTTTCGGACTAACTATGGCTACACCTTC. Protein product: CASRGVRHEDFRTNYGYTF. Using reference TRBV7-2 and TRBJ1-2 for the parts outside the CDR3, the full variable domain is GAGVSQSPSNKVTEKGKDVELRCDPISGHTALYWYRQSLGQGLEFLIYFQGNSAPDKSGLPSDRFSAERTGGSVSTLTIQRTQQEDSAVYLCASRGVRHEDFRTNYGYTFGSGTRLTVV.

J is TRBJ1-2 and V is TRBV19; tentatively, D is TRBD1 (6 bases). The CDR3 contains 15 residues. Germline values: CDR1 LNHDA, CDR2 SQIVND (reference sequence). The V end was cut by 3 bases, the J end by 0 bases, with 11 bases between. The CDR3 sequence is CASSIWGTSNYGYTF. DNA for the CDR3: TGTGCCAGTAGTATTTGGGGGACATCTAACTATGGCTACACCTTC.

The table lists this clonotype with many counts. The V and J genes are TRBV14 and TRBJ2-1; D is ambiguous. This CDR3 has 13 residues. CDR1 is SGHDN and CDR2 is FVKESK in the germline V gene. Trimming shortened V by 3 bases and J by 8 bases, and 11 bases separated the two germline ends. The CDR3 loop reads CASSHLAFDEQFF. The DNA of the CDR3 is TGTGCCAGCAGCCATTTAGCCTTTGATGAGCAGTTCTTC.

J is TRBJ1-5 and V is TRBV6-1; D is unresolved. Germline assignment: CDR1 MNHNS and CDR2 SASEGT. Trimming removed 7 bases at V and 1 base at J, with 8 bases between. The CDR3 extends over 13 amino acids. The CDR3 is CASTDWSNQPQHF. The CDR3, as DNA: TGTGCCAGCACCGACTGGAGCAATCAGCCCCAGCATTTT.

This clonotype was counted ten times or more. The rearrangement uses TRBV6-1 and TRBJ2-5, with D possibly being TRBD1 (6 bases). The V end was cut by 5 bases, the J end by 1 base, with 11 bases between. This CDR3 has 14 residues. Germline V CDR1 and CDR2: MNHNS, SASEGT. The chain's CDR3 is CASSSRDIQETQYF. For the CDR3, the DNA is TGTGCCAGCAGTTCAAGGGACATCCAAGAGACCCAGTACTTC.

Note on this clonotype: This could be a read error, since a much larger clone is one nucleotide away. V is TRBV27 and J is TRBJ1-1; no firm D call. Trimming took 4 bases from V and 8 from J, leaving 8 bases between them. The CDR3 spans 11 residues. Germline V gene sequence: CDR1 MNHEY, CDR2 SMNVEV (reference sequence). The CDR3 DNA follows: TGTGCCAGCAGTTCCGGGCGGGAAGCTTTCTTT. This gives the protein CASSSGREAFF.

V is TRBV28 and J is TRBJ1-5; D possibly corresponds to TRBD1 (6 bases). CDR1 and CDR2 from the germline V gene are MDHEN and SYDVKM. The V and J ends lost 3 bases and 6 bases respectively, with 12 bases between them. This CDR3 comprises 14 residues. CDR3 nucleotides: TGTGCCAGCAGTTTCTGGGGGGCCATTCAGCCCCAGCATTTT. This encodes CASSFWGAIQPQHF.

This clonotype was recorded many times. J is TRBJ1-6 and V is TRBV20-1; the D is unclear. V shed 1 base and J shed 9 bases, with 10 bases lying between them. The CDR3 has 13 amino acids. Germline V gene sequence: CDR1 DFQATT, CDR2 SNEGSKA (reference sequence). CDR3 DNA: TGCAGTGCTAGAGCGGAAGGGCCTTCACCCCTCCACTTT. This codes for CSARAEGPSPLHF.

In its sample, this clonotype was seen many times. This chain connects TRBV12-3 or TRBV12-4 to TRBJ1-2; no reliable D call. V lost 6 bases, J lost 4 bases, and 12 bases lay in between. This CDR3 is 13 amino acids long. The CDR3 protein is CASSRRDVYGYTF. In DNA, the CDR3 is TGTGCCAGCAGCCGAAGGGATGTCTATGGCTACACCTTC.

In this sample, this clonotype turned up a few times. The chain uses TRBV20-1 and TRBJ1-2, with TRBD1 matching 8 bases. The V segment lost 4 bases and the J segment 4 bases; nucleotides outside the gene matches: 11. The germline V gene has CDR1 DFQATT and CDR2 SNEGSKA (reference sequence). The CDR3 length is 15 residues. The CDR3 DNA is TGCAGTGCTATTCCCGCGACAGGGGCCGGCTATGGCTACACCTTC. Translated, it gives CSAIPATGAGYGYTF.

About this clonotype itself: One junction end disagrees with the germline gene, perhaps due to a read error. V gene TRBV5-1 combines with J gene TRBJ2-7; D is perhaps TRBD1 (5 bases). CDR3 length: 14 residues. Germline V gives CDR1 SGHRS, CDR2 YFSETQ. The CDR3 DNA reads as TGCGCCAGCAGCTTGGAGGGGATCTCCTACGAGCAGCACTTC. It encodes CASSLEGISYEQHF. Full variable domain (remainder filled in from reference TRBV5-1 and TRBJ2-7): KAGVTQTPRYLIKTRGQQVTLSCSPISGHRSVSWYQQTPGQGLQFLFEYFSETQRNKGNFPGRFSGRQFSNSRSEMNVSTLELGDSALYLCASSLEGISYEQHFGPGTRLTVT.

This clonotype was seen ten or more times. This chain uses TRBV7-8 with TRBJ2-7, with D perhaps matching TRBD2 (6 bases). The CDR3 loop spans 16 amino acids. Trimming cost V 1 base and J 0 bases, with 13 bases left between them. Germline V lookup: CDR1 SGHVS, CDR2 FQNEAQ. The CDR3, as DNA: TGTGCCAGCAGCTTAGATCCGGGACTGAGCTCCTACGAGCAGTACTTC. This gives the protein CASSLDPGLSSYEQYF.

In this sample, this clonotype turned up many times. This sequence joins TRBV7-2 and TRBJ1-1, with D hard to call. The CDR3 sequence is 13 residues long. V lost 6 bases and J 3 bases, leaving 11 bases between the germline ends. CDR1 and CDR2 (germline): SGHTA, FQGNSA. The CDR3 here is CASSQRAYTEAFF. The CDR3 nucleotides are TGTGCCAGCAGTCAAAGGGCTTACACTGAAGCTTTCTTT. Full variable domain (remainder filled in from reference TRBV7-2 and TRBJ1-1): GAGVSQSPSNKVTEKGKDVELRCDPISGHTALYWYRQSLGQGLEFLIYFQGNSAPDKSGLPSDRFSAERTGGSVSTLTIQRTQQEDSAVYLCASSQRAYTEAFFGQGTRLTVV.

The table lists this clonotype with many counts. The chain employs TRBV3-1 and TRBJ1-1, with D hard to call. V lost 0 bases and J 8 bases, leaving 13 bases between the germline ends. CDR1 LGHDT and CDR2 YNNKEL come from the germline V gene (reference sequence). The CDR3 has 14 residues. The CDR3 loop is CASSQDYVSVEAFF. The CDR3, as DNA: TGTGCCAGCAGCCAAGATTATGTGTCGGTGGAAGCTTTCTTT.

This clonotype has only a few counts. V usage is TRBV15 and J usage is TRBJ1-4; 9 nucleotides align to TRBD1. Trimming at V came to 0 bases and at J to 7 bases, leaving 18 bases not matched to a gene. Germline lookup yields CDR1 LNHNV and CDR2 YYDKDF (reference sequence). The CDR3 spans 20 residues. The CDR3 sequence: CATSREKSGGQGIRGEKLFF. CDR3 DNA sequence: TGTGCCACCAGCAGAGAGAAGTCTGGGGGACAGGGTATTCGAGGTGAAAAACTGTTTTTT.

This clonotype was recorded many times. The rearrangement joins TRBV7-9 to TRBJ1-6; D unresolved. The CDR3 spans 16 residues. Germline loops: CDR1 SEHNR, CDR2 FQNEAQ (reference sequence). The V gene lost 0 bases and the J gene lost 5 bases, with 11 bases spanning the gap. The CDR3 bases are TGTGCCAGCAGCTTAGCTTTAAGTCGGAATAATTCACCCCTCCACTTT. Its translation is CASSLALSRNNSPLHF.

V gene TRBV5-6 combines with J gene TRBJ1-5; no definite D call. Per germline, CDR1 SGHDT and CDR2 YYEEEE. The V and J ends lost 3 bases and 1 base respectively, with 8 bases between them. The CDR3 spans 14 residues. The CDR3 DNA follows: TGTGCCAGCAGCTCCCGGTCGAGCAATCAGCCCCAGCATTTT. It translates to CASSSRSSNQPQHF.